These 11 T cell receptor beta chains originate from one sample sequenced in a study of regulatory T cells in long-lasting Graves disease. To make TCR beta libraries, researchers used iRepertoire HTBI primers and Arm-PCR of CDR3 regions. TCRdb reprocessed the multiplex PCR reads with MiXCR, giving one entry per CDR3 protein. The table lists 250,000 to 300,000 distinct CDR3 sequences, around 23% of them singletons. The sample's time point: persistent/refractory GD, antithyroid drugs over 5 years with positive TRAb. Researchers made the TCR library from RNA that was extracted from PBMCs. Sample: peripheral blood mononuclear cells (PBMCs), taken when the disease was refractory, from a patient treated with antithyroid drugs. These receptors originate from a female donor with Graves disease.

The rearrangement uses TRBV30 and TRBJ2-7; D is perhaps TRBD1 (7 bases). The CDR3 length is 13 residues. From germline, CDR1 is GTSNPN and CDR2 SVGIG (reference sequence). V lost 5 bases and J 7 bases, leaving 18 bases between the germline ends. CDR3 protein: CAWGGQGVSEQYF. The CDR3 coding sequence is TGTGCCTGGGGAGGGCAGGGGGTAAGTGAGCAGTACTTC.

The chain couples TRBV15 to TRBJ2-1; D possibly corresponds to TRBD2 (6 bases). The CDR3 is 16 amino acids. Germline lookup yields CDR1 LNHNV and CDR2 YYDKDF (reference sequence). The V gene lost 0 bases and the J gene lost 4 bases, with 13 bases spanning the gap. CDR3 nucleotides: TGTGCCACCAGCAGAGATCTTAGGACTACTTACAATGAGCAGTTCTTC. Encoded protein: CATSRDLRTTYNEQFF.

The chain uses TRBV7-2 and TRBJ2-7, with D maybe TRBD2 (5 bases). There are 15 residues in the CDR3. Germline loops: CDR1 SGHTA, CDR2 FQGNSA. Trimming took off 5 bases at V and 4 bases at J, with 18 bases between the two ends. CDR3 nucleotides: TGTGCCAGCAGCCTGGCCGGGAACTCCGTATACGAGCAGTACTTC. It codes for CASSLAGNSVYEQYF.

The table lists this clonotype with a few counts. V is TRBV7-9 and J is TRBJ2-4; TRBD2 agrees at 9 bases. The CDR3 runs to 17 residues. CDR1 is SEHNR, CDR2 FQNEAQ, per germline (reference sequence). V shed 1 base and J 6 bases; nucleotides not matched to a gene: 10. CDR3 amino acids: CASSLDLVAGDTNIQYF. The CDR3 DNA reads as TGTGCCAGCAGCTTAGATCTGGTAGCGGGAGACACAAACATTCAGTACTTC.

The V and J genes are TRBV4-1 and TRBJ2-5; unclear D gene. V lost 1 base and J 6 bases, leaving 12 bases between the germline ends. The CDR3 consists of 14 residues. Germline CDR1 reads MGHRA; CDR2 reads YSYEKL. CDR3 in DNA: TGCGCCAGCAGCCAAGTAATCGGGTTAAAGACCCAGTACTTC. Translation gives CASSQVIGLKTQYF.

The chain carries TRBV28 and TRBJ2-7; possible D gene TRBD2, 5 bases. Looked up from germline, CDR1 is MDHEN and CDR2 is SYDVKM. The CDR3 covers 13 residues. Trimming pared 10 bases from V and 3 bases from J, leaving 16 bases between. CDR3 DNA sequence: TGTGCCATCAGCGGACGGACGATCTACGAGCAGTACTTC. Translated, it gives CAISGRTIYEQYF.

This clonotype was detected many times. V is TRBV2 and J is TRBJ1-5; 7 nucleotides line up with TRBD1. The J segment lost 5 bases and the V segment lost 5 bases, leaving 12 bases of the junction unmatched. In germline, CDR1 is SNHLY, CDR2 FYNNEI. The CDR3 totals 16 residues. The CDR3 coding sequence is TGTGCCAGCAGTACGAATGACAGGGTCGTGGATCAGCCCCAGCATTTT. Its translation: CASSTNDRVVDQPQHF. The whole variable domain, filled in from reference TRBV2 and TRBJ1-5, reads EPEVTQTPSHQVTQMGQEVILRCVPISNHLYFYWYRQILGQKVEFLVSFYNNEISEKSEIFDDQFSVERPDGSNFTLKIRSTKLEDSAMYFCASSTNDRVVDQPQHFGDGTRLSIL.

There are many counts of this clonotype. The chain carries TRBV2 and TRBJ2-5; D unclear. The CDR3 loop spans 11 amino acids. Germline CDR1 SNHLY, CDR2 FYNNEI. The germline V and J ends were trimmed by 7 bases and 4 bases, with 7 bases remaining between them. CDR3 DNA sequence: TGTGCCAGCACGATGGGAGAGACCCAGTACTTC. Translating it yields CASTMGETQYF.

This clonotype was recorded at least ten times. This sequence joins TRBV12-3 or TRBV12-4 and TRBJ1-4, with 8 bases that match TRBD1. Trimming removed 6 bases from V and 5 bases from J; junction bases left unmatched: 8. This CDR3 spans 15 amino acids. The chain's CDR3 is CASRAADRENEKLFF. The CDR3 DNA sequence: TGTGCCAGCAGGGCCGCGGACAGGGAGAATGAAAAACTGTTTTTT.

This clonotype was picked up many times. V and J are TRBV28 and TRBJ2-5; D remains ambiguous. Germline lookup yields CDR1 MDHEN and CDR2 SYDVKM. Trimming took 4 bases from V and 1 from J, leaving 19 bases between them. The CDR3 is 17 residues long. CDR3 DNA sequence: TGTGCCAGCAGTTCAGAAAACGAATGGACGGTCCAAGAGACCCAGTACTTC. Protein product: CASSSENEWTVQETQYF.

The chain couples TRBV6-1 to TRBJ2-3; TRBD2 matches 12 bases. Germline V gene lookup returns CDR1 MNHNS and CDR2 SASEGT. This CDR3 is built from 16 residues. The trim removed 6 bases at V and 9 bases at J, leaving 13 bases unmatched. The CDR3 sequence is CASSHGTSGHPRTQYF. CDR3 DNA sequence: TGTGCCAGCAGCCACGGGACTAGCGGGCACCCTAGGACGCAGTATTTT.